This TCR beta chain was observed in a study of vaccination effects on CD4 cells after COVID-19. The study's findings and limits: Pronounced clonal contraction occurred in clones induced by infection and by vaccine late after vaccination.

This clone was counted a single time. The antigen remains unidentified. Generated by immunoSEQ multiplex PCR, the TCRdb table keeps only in-frame clones and is missing some. The sample carries about 12,000 clones, about three quarters recorded once. In the ViraFEST assay, antigen-specific CD4+ clonotypes were identified by expansion after peptide-pool stimulation. Culture proceeded for approximately 10 days, and CD4+ T cells were then isolated. Everyone in the study got two shots of either the BNT162b2 or mRNA-1273 vaccine. Vaccine recipients, nucleocapsid antibody negative, had no prior SARS-CoV-2 infection. Peptides at about 9.9 ug/ml and IL-2 at around 9.3 IU/ml were added to a few million PBMC per well. Half the medium was replaced with IL-2 medium on days 3 and 7. The V end lost 5 bases, the J end lost 2 bases, and 21 bases lay between the germline ends. CDR1 is MNHNY, CDR2 SVGAGI, per germline (reference sequence). This CDR3 has 17 amino acids.

The chain is built from TRBV6-6 and TRBJ1-2; TRBD1 might be the D (6 bases). The source was CD4+ T cells from PBMCs cultured with SARS-CoV-2 spike peptides, collected after COVID-19 vaccination. The clonotype originates from a human donor who received a COVID-19 vaccine. The CDR3 DNA reads as TGTGCCAGCAGTCCCACACTTAAACAGGGAATCAACTATGGCTACACCTTC. Translating it yields CASSPTLKQGINYGYTF.